Each of the 18 T cell receptor beta chains below was sequenced from the same sample in a study of control samples from healthy donors and cancer patients. Only in-frame clones appear in the TCRdb table, and some are missing; sequencing was by immunoSEQ multiplex PCR. This sample yields over 110,000 clones, of which roughly 92% are seen a single time; about 11% belongs to the top ten. The sample taken for sequencing was blood. The source of these receptors is a man younger than 45 in good health.

V usage is TRBV10-3 and J usage is TRBJ1-4; TRBD1 matches at 10 bases. Germline values: CDR1 ENHRY, CDR2 SYGVKD. Trimming at V came to 6 bases and at J to 7 bases, leaving 5 bases not matched to a gene. The CDR3 has 14 amino acids. CDR3 protein: CAISRDRGFEKLFF. Here the CDR3 DNA reads TGTGCCATCAGCCGGGACAGGGGTTTTGAAAAACTGTTTTTT.

V gene TRBV7-9 combines with J gene TRBJ2-7; D is possibly TRBD2 (5 bases). CDR1 and CDR2 from the germline V gene are SEHNR and FQNEAQ (reference sequence). The CDR3 covers 11 residues. Trimming shortened V by 6 bases and J by 6 bases, and 9 bases separated the two germline ends. The CDR3 loop is CASSNRGEQYF. In DNA form, the CDR3 reads TGTGCCAGCAGTAACCGGGGCGAGCAGTACTTC.

This chain connects TRBV7-9 to TRBJ1-3; maybe TRBD1 (5 bases). The CDR3 consists of 12 residues. Germline V lookup: CDR1 SEHNR, CDR2 FQNEAQ (reference sequence). Trimming took 5 bases from V and 8 from J, leaving 10 bases between them. This CDR3 reads CASSRLGHTIYF. CDR3 bases: TGTGCCAGCAGCCGCTTGGGGCACACCATATATTTT.

V usage is TRBV28 and J usage is TRBJ2-4, with TRBD1 as a possible D gene (5 bases). Per germline, CDR1 MDHEN and CDR2 SYDVKM. Trimming removed 2 bases from V and 1 base from J, with 12 bases in between. This CDR3 has 16 amino acids. DNA for the CDR3: TGTGCCAGCAGTTTAAAGGGGCGCTTGGCCAAAAACATTCAGTACTTC. It codes for CASSLKGRLAKNIQYF.

This clone has just one count. The rearrangement links TRBV3-1 (or the pseudogene TRBV3-2) to TRBJ2-7; no definite D call. Per germline, CDR1 LGHDT and CDR2 YNNKEL (reference sequence). The V end was cut by 1 base, the J end by 4 bases, with 5 bases between. The CDR3 extends over 12 amino acids. CDR3 DNA sequence: TGTGCCAGCAGCCAAGTTCGTTACGAGCAGTACTTC. Its protein is CASSQVRYEQYF.

This clone was recorded once. The chain employs TRBV5-8 and TRBJ1-5; TRBD1 aligns across 9 bases. Germline V lookup: CDR1 SGHTS, CDR2 YDEGEE. J lost 3 bases, V lost 4 bases, and 8 bases had no gene match. This CDR3 region has 16 residues. CDR3 nucleotides: TGTGCCAGCAGCCTAGGGACAGGGTCTTTCAATCAGCCCCAGCATTTT. Translation gives CASSLGTGSFNQPQHF. Full variable domain (rest looked up from reference TRBV5-8 and TRBJ1-5): EAGVTQSPTHLIKTRGQQATLRCSPISGHTSVYWYQQALGLGLQFLLWYDEGEERNRGNFPPRFSGRQFPNYSSELNVNALELEDSALYLCASSLGTGSFNQPQHFGDGTRLSIL.

The rearrangement uses TRBV11-2 and TRBJ2-5; 8 nucleotides agree with TRBD2. Trimming removed 6 bases from V and 4 bases from J; junction bases left unmatched: 4. The CDR3 runs 13 residues. Germline CDR1 and CDR2: SGHAT and FQNNGV. CDR3 sequence (DNA): TGTGCCAGCAGGAAAGCGGGAGCAGAGACCCAGTACTTC. It specifies CASRKAGAETQYF. The whole variable domain, filled in from reference TRBV11-2 and TRBJ2-5, reads EAGVAQSPRYKIIEKRQSVAFWCNPISGHATLYWYQQILGQGPKLLIQFQNNGVVDDSQLPKDRFSAERLKGVDSTLKIQPAKLEDSAVYLCASRKAGAETQYFGPGTRLLVL.

The chain is built from TRBV2 and TRBJ2-2; 7 bases are shared with TRBD2. The germline V gene has CDR1 SNHLY and CDR2 FYNNEI. This CDR3 is built from 15 residues. With V trimmed by 4 bases and J by 6 bases, 8 bases remained unmatched. For the CDR3, the DNA is TGTGCCAGCAGTGGGGGCGGGAGTAAAGCCGGGGAGCTGTTTTTT. Its protein is CASSGGGSKAGELFF.

The V call is TRBV6-2 or TRBV6-3, the J call TRBJ1-2; TRBD1 might be the D (5 bases). CDR1 and CDR2 from the germline V gene are MNHEY and SVGEGT. V dropped 2 bases and J dropped 4 bases, with 17 bases sitting between them. The CDR3 is made up of 16 amino acids. The CDR3 DNA reads TGTGCCAGCAGTTACGGCAGGGCGCACTTAGCCTATGGCTACACCTTC. It translates to CASSYGRAHLAYGYTF.

This clone turned up a few times. The chain links TRBV5-4 to TRBJ1-2; 7 bases agree with TRBD1. Trimming at V came to 4 bases and at J to 2 bases, leaving 8 bases not matched to a gene. Germline V gene data show CDR1 as SGHNT and CDR2 as YYREEE (reference sequence). The CDR3 extends over 15 amino acids. Here the CDR3 DNA reads TGTGCCAGCAGCCCGCTTGCGACAGGGAACTATGGCTACACCTTC. Encoded protein: CASSPLATGNYGYTF.

The J gene is TRBJ1-4, the V gene TRBV7-9; 7 bases agree with TRBD1. The V and J ends lost 8 bases and 5 bases, in that order; junction bases with no gene match: 8. CDR1 is SEHNR and CDR2 is FQNEAQ in the germline V gene (reference sequence). The CDR3 is 14 amino acids. This CDR3 is CASRYGTVNEKLFF. The DNA of the CDR3 is TGTGCCAGCCGATACGGGACAGTAAATGAAAAACTGTTTTTT.

This clone was seen only once. This CDR3 reads CASSPSPDQPQHF. In nucleotides, the CDR3 is TGTGCCAGCTCGCCCTCACCGGATCAGCCCCAGCATTTT. The chain joins TRBV18 to TRBJ1-5; no clear D. The germline V gene encodes CDR1 KGHSH and CDR2 LQKENI. Trimming cost V 6 bases and J 5 bases, with 11 bases left between them. This CDR3 is built from 13 residues.

This chain links TRBV9 with TRBJ1-1; TRBD1 is a possible D gene (6 bases). V lost 0 bases and J 11 bases, leaving 14 bases between the germline ends. Germline-derived CDR1 and CDR2 are SGDLS and YYNGEE. The CDR3 loop spans 13 amino acids. The DNA for the CDR3 is TGTGCCAGCAGCGTAGAGGGGGACACGATGGCTTTCTTT. Translated: CASSVEGDTMAFF.

The V call is TRBV20-1, the J call TRBJ2-1; D remains unclear. The length of the CDR3 is 11 residues. In germline, CDR1 is DFQATT, CDR2 SNEGSKA (reference sequence). The V and J ends lost 3 bases and 12 bases respectively, with 12 bases between them. CDR3 sequence: CSARTFEGQFF. DNA for the CDR3: TGCAGTGCTAGGACTTTCGAAGGGCAGTTCTTC.

This rearrangement joins TRBV30 to TRBJ2-1; 8 bases agree with TRBD2. Trimming cost V 5 bases and J 6 bases; bases outside gene matches: 9. Germline V lookup: CDR1 GTSNPN, CDR2 SVGIG (reference sequence). The CDR3 sequence is 14 residues long. The CDR3, as DNA: TGTGCCTGGGCTAAAAGAGCGGGGGTCAATGAGCAGTTCTTC. The encoded protein is CAWAKRAGVNEQFF.

The gene calls are TRBV30 and TRBJ1-1; no clear D. The CDR3 runs 14 residues. Germline CDR1 is GTSNPN and CDR2 is SVGIG (reference sequence). V was shortened by 8 bases and J by 4 bases, with 20 bases between the two germline ends. CDR3 residues: CARSEGGYFTEAFF. DNA for the CDR3: TGTGCCCGGTCTGAGGGAGGGTATTTCACTGAAGCTTTCTTT.

This clone was observed a single time. The rearrangement joins TRBV27 to TRBJ2-1; no definite D call. Germline V gene sequence: CDR1 MNHEY, CDR2 SMNVEV (reference sequence). The CDR3 has 13 amino acids. The germline V and J ends were trimmed by 6 bases and 4 bases, with 10 bases remaining between them. This CDR3 is CASSGDPYNEQFF. CDR3 bases: TGTGCCAGCAGCGGAGATCCTTACAATGAGCAGTTCTTC.

The V gene is TRBV2, the J gene TRBJ2-3; D uncertain. There are 13 residues in the CDR3. V dropped 4 bases and J dropped 4 bases, with 9 bases sitting between them. The germline gives CDR1 SNHLY, CDR2 FYNNEI. This CDR3 reads CASSVGVSDTQYF. The CDR3 DNA reads TGTGCCAGCAGTGTTGGGGTTTCAGATACGCAGTATTTT. The complete variable domain, with remaining parts taken from reference TRBV2 and TRBJ2-3, reads EPEVTQTPSHQVTQMGQEVILRCVPISNHLYFYWYRQILGQKVEFLVSFYNNEISEKSEIFDDQFSVERPDGSNFTLKIRSTKLEDSAMYFCASSVGVSDTQYFGPGTRLTVL.